Presented here are 15 T cell receptor beta chains from one specimen sequenced in a study of T cell changes during pregnancy in multiple sclerosis. Assay: immunoSEQ multiplex PCR; the TCRdb copy retains only in-frame clones and omits some. The table records 90,000 to 150,000 clones, about 93% of them present only once. The starting material was peripheral blood, obtained before pregnancy. Source of these receptors: a female donor with multiple sclerosis, enrolled in a pregnancy study.

J is TRBJ2-1 and V is TRBV18; TRBD1 matches at 7 bases. The V gene's germline CDR1 is KGHSH and CDR2 LQKENI. The CDR3 runs to 15 residues. The V gene end was trimmed by 5 bases and the J gene end by 5 bases; junction bases not matched to a gene: 9. The CDR3 coding sequence is TGTGCCAGCTCAGATGACAGGGTAAGGAACAATGAGCAGTTCTTC. Amino acids: CASSDDRVRNNEQFF.

J is TRBJ1-4 and V is TRBV21-1; the table assigns TRBD1, which was not confirmed against the DNA. TRBV21-1 is labeled a pseudogene. The CDR3 is 20 amino acids. CDR3 nucleotides: TGTGCCAGCAGCAAAATCGGTGGGAGGAGAAGAAGACAGGGCAATGAAAAACTGTTTTTT. As protein: CASSKIGGRRRRQGNEKLFF.

The chain joins TRBV5-4 to TRBJ2-2; 8 positions agree with TRBD1. CDR3 size: 13 residues. V gave up 9 bases and J gave up 4 bases; unmatched junction bases: 5. The germline CDR1 and CDR2 sequences are SGHNT and YYREEE (reference sequence). The CDR3 nucleotides read TGTGCCACCAGGGGGCTGGGCACCGGGGAGCTGTTTTTT. It is translated as CATRGLGTGELFF.

This clone was counted once. This sequence joins TRBV5-1 and TRBJ2-5; 9 bases map to TRBD2. This CDR3 has 14 residues. Germline assignment: CDR1 SGHRS and CDR2 YFSETQ. Unmatched junction bases numbered 4, after V lost 2 bases and J lost 5 bases. The CDR3 is CASSLVAGDETQYF. In DNA form, the CDR3 reads TGCGCCAGCAGCTTAGTAGCGGGAGATGAGACCCAGTACTTC.

The table lists this clone with a count of one. J is TRBJ2-7 and V is TRBV6-6; tentative D call: TRBD1 (6 bases). This CDR3 has 11 amino acids. Germline V lookup: CDR1 MNHNY, CDR2 SVGAGI (reference sequence). Trimming removed 8 bases from V and 3 bases from J, with 8 bases in between. CDR3 sequence (DNA): TGTGCCAGCGGACAGAACTACGAGCAGTACTTC. Translation gives CASGQNYEQYF.

The genes are TRBV6-1 and TRBJ1-2; D is ambiguous. With 0 bases removed from V and 2 bases from J, the gap between germline ends came to 7 bases. The CDR3 length is 14 residues. Germline CDR1 MNHNS, CDR2 SASEGT. The CDR3: CASSEARQNYGYTF. CDR3 in DNA: TGTGCCAGCAGTGAAGCACGCCAGAACTATGGCTACACCTTC.

V gene TRBV21-1 combines with J gene TRBJ2-6; no check of the table's D call, TRBD2, against the DNA was made. TRBV21-1 is tagged as a pseudogene. The CDR3 is made up of 17 amino acids. The CDR3 coding sequence is TGTGCCAGCAGCAAGGGTATCCTAGGTGCTGGGGCCAACGTCCTGACTTTC. This codes for CASSKGILGAGANVLTF.

V usage is TRBV4-1 and J usage is TRBJ2-5, with D possibly TRBD2 on 5 matching bases. The CDR3 runs 14 residues. With 3 bases removed from V and 5 bases from J, the gap between germline ends came to 13 bases. Germline-derived CDR1 and CDR2 are MGHRA and YSYEKL. CDR3 sequence (DNA): TGCGCCAGCAGCCAGAGAGGGCAGGAGGAGACCCAGTACTTC. Translation gives CASSQRGQEETQYF.

This chain links TRBV7-9 with TRBJ1-1; 8 bases are shared with TRBD1. Trimming at V came to 4 bases and at J to 2 bases, leaving 6 bases not matched to a gene. The CDR3 is made up of 15 amino acids. Germline V gene lookup returns CDR1 SEHNR and CDR2 FQNEAQ (reference sequence). The CDR3 loop reads CASSSRTGLNTEAFF. The CDR3 nucleotides read TGTGCCAGCAGCTCCAGGACAGGGCTAAACACTGAAGCTTTCTTT.

The V gene is TRBV19, the J gene TRBJ1-5; possible D gene TRBD1, 5 bases. The CDR3 contains 19 residues. Germline-derived CDR1 and CDR2 are LNHDA and SQIVND (reference sequence). The V end lost 3 bases, the J end lost 0 bases, and 21 bases lay between the germline ends. The CDR3 sequence is CASSILLGADLYSNQPQHF. The CDR3 nucleotides read TGTGCCAGTAGTATCCTCTTAGGGGCGGACCTTTATAGCAATCAGCCCCAGCATTTT.

The V gene is TRBV6-5, the J gene TRBJ2-7; no clear D. Germline CDR1 reads MNHEY; CDR2 reads SVGAGI. V was trimmed by 6 bases and J by 3 bases, leaving 6 bases between them. This CDR3 spans 11 amino acids. The DNA for the CDR3 is TGTGCCAGCAGCCTAGGCTACGAGCAGTACTTC. It is translated as CASSLGYEQYF.

V is TRBV14 and J is TRBJ2-2; 8 bases align to TRBD1. This CDR3 has 16 amino acids. CDR1 SGHDN and CDR2 FVKESK come from the germline V gene. V dropped 5 bases and J dropped 0; count of bases not matched to a gene: 5. CDR3 in amino acids: CASSGQGYANTGELFF. CDR3 in DNA: TGTGCCAGCAGCGGACAGGGTTACGCGAACACCGGGGAGCTGTTTTTT.

This clone occurred once. The chain couples TRBV5-8 to TRBJ2-7, with 8 nucleotides matching TRBD1. The V segment lost 4 bases and the J segment 3 bases; nucleotides outside the gene matches: 9. The germline V gene has CDR1 SGHTS and CDR2 YDEGEE. This CDR3 has 15 residues. CDR3 region: CASSLRMTGVYEQYF. The CDR3 region has the DNA TGTGCCAGCAGCCTCCGGATGACAGGGGTCTACGAGCAGTACTTC. Full variable domain (missing parts from reference TRBV5-8 and TRBJ2-7): EAGVTQSPTHLIKTRGQQATLRCSPISGHTSVYWYQQALGLGLQFLLWYDEGEERNRGNFPPRFSGRQFPNYSSELNVNALELEDSALYLCASSLRMTGVYEQYFGPGTRLTVT.

CDR3 nucleotides: TGTGCCAGCAGCTTTTTGGGGACAGCTTCGGGCTACACCTTC. Its protein is CASSFLGTASGYTF. The chain joins TRBV7-9 to TRBJ1-2, with 7 bases lining up with TRBD1. J was trimmed by 8 bases and V by 3 bases; bases with no gene match: 9. CDR1 and CDR2 (germline): SEHNR, FQNEAQ (reference sequence). The CDR3 has 14 residues.

The chain carries TRBV5-1 and TRBJ2-2; D is possibly TRBD1 (6 bases). V was shortened by 0 bases and J by 6 bases, with 12 bases between the two germline ends. The CDR3 has 15 residues. Germline values: CDR1 SGHRS, CDR2 YFSETQ. DNA for the CDR3: TGCGCCAGCAGCTTGGAGGGCAGGGGCTCCGGGGAGCTGTTTTTT. This sequence encodes CASSLEGRGSGELFF.